This T cell receptor beta chain was retrieved from a study of T cell changes during pregnancy in multiple sclerosis. Germline V CDR1 and CDR2: GTSNPN, SVGIG (reference sequence). V was clipped by 0 bases and J by 10 bases, with 7 bases between them. This CDR3 contains 11 residues. Profiled with immunoSEQ multiplex PCR; TCRdb holds only in-frame clones, not every one. The repertoire holds fewer than 45,000 clones, with 93% as singletons. This clone has a single count. The same CDR3 also results from other DNA sequences found in this sample. The material sequenced was CD4+ T cells from peripheral blood mononuclear cells, taken in the third trimester of pregnancy. The rearrangement links TRBV30 to TRBJ2-1, with D tentatively TRBD2 (6 bases). This TCR was sampled from a female donor with multiple sclerosis, enrolled in a pregnancy study. CDR3 in amino acids: CAWSVGREQFF. CDR3 sequence (DNA): TGTGCCTGGAGTGTAGGGAGGGAGCAGTTCTTC. Variable domain in full (rest from reference TRBV30 and TRBJ2-1): SQTIHQWPATLVQPVGSPLSLECTVEGTSNPNLYWYRQAAGRGLQLLFYSVGIGQISSEVPQNLSASRPQDRQFILSSKKLLLSDSGFYLCAWSVGREQFFGPGTRLTVL.